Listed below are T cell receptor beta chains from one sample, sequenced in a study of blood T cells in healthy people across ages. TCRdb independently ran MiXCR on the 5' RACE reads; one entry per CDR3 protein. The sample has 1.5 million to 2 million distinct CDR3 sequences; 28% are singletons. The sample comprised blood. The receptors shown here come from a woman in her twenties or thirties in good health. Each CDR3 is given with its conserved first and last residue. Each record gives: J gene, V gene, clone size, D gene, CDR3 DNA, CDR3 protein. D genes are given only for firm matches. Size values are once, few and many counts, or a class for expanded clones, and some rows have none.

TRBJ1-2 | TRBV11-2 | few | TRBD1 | TGTGCCAGCAGCAAGGACAGGAATTTTGGCTACACCTTC | CASSKDRNFGYTF
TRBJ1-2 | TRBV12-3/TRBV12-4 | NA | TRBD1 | TGTGCCAGCAGTCCCCAAGGGACAGGGGTTGGGGGCTACACCTTC | CASSPQGTGVGGYTF
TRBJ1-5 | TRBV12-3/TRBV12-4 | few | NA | TGTGCCAGCAGTTTAGCGCCGGGGAGGGGACAGCCCCAGCATTTT | CASSLAPGRGQPQHF
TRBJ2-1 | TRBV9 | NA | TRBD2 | TGTGCCAGCAGCGTAGCTCCTAGCGGAGCTTGGGGGAATGAGCAGTTCTTC | CASSVAPSGAWGNEQFF
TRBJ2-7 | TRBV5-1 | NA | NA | TGCGCCAGCAGCTCGGCAGGCAGATACTACGAGCAGTACTTC | CASSSAGRYYEQYF
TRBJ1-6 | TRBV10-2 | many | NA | TGCGCCAGCAAGACAGGCTTTGGCTCACCCCTCCACTTT | CASKTGFGSPLHF
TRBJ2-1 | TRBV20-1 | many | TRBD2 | TGCAGTGCTAGTACGGGAGGGTGGCAGAATGAGCAGTTCTTC | CSASTGGWQNEQFF
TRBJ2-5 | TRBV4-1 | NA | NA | TGCGCCAGCAGCCAAGTAGCAGGGATGGAGACCCAGTACTTC | CASSQVAGMETQYF
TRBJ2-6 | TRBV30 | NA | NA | TGTGCCTGGAGCCCGCAGGGGACTCCTGGGGCCAACGTCCTGACTTTC | CAWSPQGTPGANVLTF
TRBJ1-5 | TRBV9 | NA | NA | TGTGCCGGCAGCCCGGGGGTCGACAATCAGCCCCAGCATTTT | CAGSPGVDNQPQHF
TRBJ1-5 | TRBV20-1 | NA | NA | TGCAGTGCTAGAGATAGGGCACAGGGAGGTCAGCCCCAGCATTTT | CSARDRAQGGQPQHF
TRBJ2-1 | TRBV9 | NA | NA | TGTGCCAGCAGCGGAGGAGGGGGGCCAGACAATGAGCAGTTCTTC | CASSGGGGPDNEQFF
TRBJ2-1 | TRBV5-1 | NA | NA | TGCGCCAGCAGCAACAGCCCCGGGTCTGGGCAGTTCTTC | CASSNSPGSGQFF
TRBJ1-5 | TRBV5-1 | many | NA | TGCGCCAGCAGCCCAGATAATCAGCCCCAGCATTTT | CASSPDNQPQHF
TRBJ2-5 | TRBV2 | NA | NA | TGTGCCAGCAATACCAGAGAAGAGACCCAGTACTTC | CASNTREETQYF
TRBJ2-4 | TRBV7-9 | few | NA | TGTGCCAGCAGCTTCCAGACAGCCGCAAACATTCAGTACTTC | CASSFQTAANIQYF
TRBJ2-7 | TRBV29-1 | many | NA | TGCAGCGTTCCTAAGACAGGTCTTAATTCCGAGCAGTACTTC | CSVPKTGLNSEQYF
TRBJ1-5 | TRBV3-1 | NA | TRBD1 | TGTGCCAGCAGCCAGGTAACAGGGGGAGGTCAGCCCCAGCATTTT | CASSQVTGGGQPQHF
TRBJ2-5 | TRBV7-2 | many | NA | TGTGCCAGCAGCTTACCCCCTTCACAAGAGACCCAGTACTTC | CASSLPPSQETQYF
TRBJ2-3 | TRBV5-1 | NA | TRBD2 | TGCGCCTGCAGCCAGCGGGGGGGTGCTAGCACAGATACGCAGTATTTT | CACSQRGGASTDTQYF
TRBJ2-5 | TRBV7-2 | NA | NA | TGTGCCAGCAGTTTATCGAGGTTGGAGACCCAGTACTTC | CASSLSRLETQYF
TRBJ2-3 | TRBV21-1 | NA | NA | TGTGCCGGACACAGGGAGAGCACAGATACGCAGTATTTT | CAGHRESTDTQYF
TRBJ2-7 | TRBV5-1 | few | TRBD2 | TGCGCCAGCAGCTCCCGTAGCGGGGGAATGTCGCGGGGCGAGCAGTACTTC | CASSSRSGGMSRGEQYF
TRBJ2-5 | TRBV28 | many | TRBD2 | TGTGCCAGCAGTCCACTAGCGGGGGCCAGGGAAGAGACCCAGTACTTC | CASSPLAGAREETQYF
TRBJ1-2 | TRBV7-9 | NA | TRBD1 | TGTGCCAGCAGCTCGAATTGGCTCCAGGGGGTAAACTATGGCTACACCTTC | CASSSNWLQGVNYGYTF
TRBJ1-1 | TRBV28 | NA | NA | TGTGCCAGCAGTCAAGGCCTCGGACGGATGAACACTGAAGCTTTCTTT | CASSQGLGRMNTEAFF
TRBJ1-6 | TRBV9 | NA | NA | NA | CASSVGEGSPPHF
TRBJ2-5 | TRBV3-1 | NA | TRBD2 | TGTGCCAGCAGCCAAGATCTTTCTAGCGGGAGGGGGACCCAGTACTTC | CASSQDLSSGRGTQYF
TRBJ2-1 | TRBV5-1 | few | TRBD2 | TGCGCCAGCAGCGGGGATAGCGGGAGTAATGAGCAGTTCTTC | CASSGDSGSNEQFF
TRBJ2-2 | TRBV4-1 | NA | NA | TGCGCCAGCAGCCAAATATCCGGGGAGCTGTTTTTT | CASSQISGELFF
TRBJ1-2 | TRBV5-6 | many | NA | TGTGCCAGCAGCGCCGCGGAGGGCTATGGCTACACCTTC | CASSAAEGYGYTF
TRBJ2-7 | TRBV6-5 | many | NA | TGTGCCAGCAGTTATTGGGTAAGAGGGGAGCAGTACTTC | CASSYWVRGEQYF
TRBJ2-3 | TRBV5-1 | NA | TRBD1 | TGCGCCAGCAGCTGGGACAGCAGAGATACGCAGTATTTT | CASSWDSRDTQYF
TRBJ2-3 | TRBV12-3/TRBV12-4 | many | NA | TGTGCCAGCAGGGGGACAGCGGGAGCGGGAGATACGCAGTATTTT | CASRGTAGAGDTQYF
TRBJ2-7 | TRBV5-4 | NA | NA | TGTGCCAGCAGCTTTGGGCAGGGATCGTCGGAGCAGTACTTC | CASSFGQGSSEQYF
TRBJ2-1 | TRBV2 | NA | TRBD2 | TGTGCCAGACAACGGGGACTAGCCGTCGGAGAGCAGTTCTTC | CARQRGLAVGEQFF
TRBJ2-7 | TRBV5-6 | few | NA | TGTGCCAGCAGCTTGAGTGGGCGGGACGGGACCTACGAGCAGTACTTC | CASSLSGRDGTYEQYF
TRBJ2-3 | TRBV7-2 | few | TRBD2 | TGTGCCAGCAGCCCCACATCAAGCGGGAGTACCACAGATACGCAGTATTTT | CASSPTSSGSTTDTQYF
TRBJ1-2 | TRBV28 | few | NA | TGTGCCAGCAGTTCGATACAGGGTGGATATGGCTACACCTTC | CASSSIQGGYGYTF
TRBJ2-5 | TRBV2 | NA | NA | TGTGCCAGCAGTGAAACTAGTCCCCCCTTCTACCAGTACTTC | CASSETSPPFYQYF
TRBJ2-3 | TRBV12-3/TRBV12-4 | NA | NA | TGTGCCAGCAGTTTAATCCGACTTAATACGCAGTATTTT | CASSLIRLNTQYF
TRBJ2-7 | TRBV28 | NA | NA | TGTGCCAGCAGTTCGCGACAGAGATCCTACGAGCAGTACTTC | CASSSRQRSYEQYF
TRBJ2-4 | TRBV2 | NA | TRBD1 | TGTGCCAGCAGTGAAGGGGACAGCAAAAACATTCAGTACTTC | CASSEGDSKNIQYF
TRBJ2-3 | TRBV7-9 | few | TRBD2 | TGTGCCAGCAGCCAGCGCCGGGACTACCCCACAGATACGCAGTATTTT | CASSQRRDYPTDTQYF
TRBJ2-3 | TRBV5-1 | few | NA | TGCGCCAGCAGCTTGGGTTATGGGGGCACAGATACGCAGTATTTT | CASSLGYGGTDTQYF
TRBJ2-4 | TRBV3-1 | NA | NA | TGTGCCAGCAGCCAACGGGGAGTGGGGAACATTCAGTACTTC | CASSQRGVGNIQYF
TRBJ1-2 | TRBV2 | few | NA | TGTGCCAGCATGAGGGGAGAGAATGACTACACCTTC | CASMRGENDYTF
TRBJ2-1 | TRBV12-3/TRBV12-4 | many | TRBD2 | TGTGCCAGCAGTGGTAGCGGGGGGTCCTACAATGAGCAGTTCTTC | CASSGSGGSYNEQFF
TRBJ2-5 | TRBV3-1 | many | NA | TGTGCCAGCAGCCAAGCCCAAGAGACCCAGTACTTC | CASSQAQETQYF
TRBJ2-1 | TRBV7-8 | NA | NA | TGTGCCAGCAGCTTAGGCCCGCTTCTATCGAATGAGCAGTTCTTC | CASSLGPLLSNEQFF
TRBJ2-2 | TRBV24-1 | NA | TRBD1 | TGTGCCACCAGTGACGCGGGACAGGGGATTACCGGGGAGCTGTTTTTT | CATSDAGQGITGELFF
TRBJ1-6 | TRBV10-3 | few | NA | TGTGCCATCAGCGAGTCTGAACCCTCCAATTCACCCCTCCACTTT | CAISESEPSNSPLHF
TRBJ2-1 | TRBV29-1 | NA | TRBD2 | TGCAGCGTCGGGACTAGCGGCCACAATGAGCAGTTCTTC | CSVGTSGHNEQFF
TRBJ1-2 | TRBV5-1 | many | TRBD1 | TGTGCCAGCAGTCTTGGGACAGGGGGAAACTATGGCTACACCTTC | CASSLGTGGNYGYTF